Below, one T cell receptor beta chain is given with its context. This sample was taken from a study of CD8 T cells in Susac syndrome. Through negative isolation, CD4+ and CD8+ T cells were obtained, while TEMRA cells were enriched using FACS. With random hexamers, reverse transcription was performed on roughly 0.5 to 1 ug of RNA. TCR beta CDR3 was amplified by immunoSEQ covering 54 Vbeta and 13 Jbeta. TCRdb analysed the immunoSEQ multiplex PCR reads with MiXCR anew, one entry per CDR3 protein. In the table there are about 190,000 distinct CDR3 sequences, about 94% of which are singletons. This TCR derives from a human donor in good health. Sequences were obtained from CD4+ T cells from PBMCs.

As DNA, the CDR3 is TGTGCCATCAGTGAGGAAGAGACCCAGTACTTC. Protein sequence: CAISEEETQYF. The rearrangement joins TRBV10-3 to TRBJ2-5, with D uncertain. Germline V lookup: CDR1 ENHRY, CDR2 SYGVKD. Trimming pared 2 bases from V and 3 bases from J, leaving 1 base between. This CDR3 has 11 amino acids.